One and the same sample provided the 13 T cell receptor beta chains below, sequenced in a study of blood T cell repertoires in COVID-19. Here immunoSEQ multiplex PCR was the method, and the copy in TCRdb shows in-frame clones only, minus some. The sample has some 120,000 clones, about 77% seen once. The sample was peripheral blood. These receptors were collected from a human donor in a cohort sampled during active COVID-19.

This chain uses TRBV27 with TRBJ2-3; TRBD2 matches 7 bases. CDR1 is MNHEY, CDR2 SMNVEV, per germline (reference sequence). This CDR3 contains 17 residues. V was pared by 2 bases and J by 6 bases, with 14 bases of the junction left unmatched. The CDR3 sequence: CASSLAPAGRGGDTQYF. CDR3 sequence (DNA): TGTGCCAGCAGTTTAGCTCCTGCGGGACGGGGAGGGGATACGCAGTATTTT.

V usage is TRBV7-9 and J usage is TRBJ1-2; D gene ambiguous. Deletions cut 5 bases from V and 5 bases from J, with 18 bases between. The CDR3 sequence is 15 residues long. In germline, CDR1 is SEHNR, CDR2 FQNEAQ (reference sequence). The CDR3 nucleotides read TGTGCCAGCAGCCTCCCTATAAACGGACTATATGGCTACACCTTC. Protein sequence: CASSLPINGLYGYTF.

V and J are TRBV30 and TRBJ2-2; the D is unclear. CDR1 is GTSNPN and CDR2 is SVGIG in the germline V gene (reference sequence). V lost 0 bases to trimming and J lost 6 bases, with 8 bases between them. This CDR3 has 13 amino acids. This CDR3 is CAWSVRAAGELFF. The DNA for the CDR3 is TGTGCCTGGAGTGTACGCGCCGCCGGGGAGCTGTTTTTT.

This chain links TRBV5-1 with TRBJ2-3; no clear D gene. The germline CDR1 and CDR2 sequences are SGHRS and YFSETQ. There are 16 residues in the CDR3. The germline V and J ends were trimmed by 0 bases and 2 bases, with 13 bases remaining between them. CDR3 coding DNA: TGCGCCAGCAGCTTGGCCCCTGCTCCCTACACAGATACGCAGTATTTT. This translates into CASSLAPAPYTDTQYF.

The rearrangement uses TRBV29-1 and TRBJ1-2; 9 bases are shared with TRBD1. Unmatched junction bases numbered 7, after V lost 4 bases and J lost 7 bases. This CDR3 contains 13 residues. The germline gives CDR1 SQVTM, CDR2 ANQGSEA. The CDR3 spells CSVGEQGAPGYTF. In DNA form, the CDR3 reads TGCAGCGTTGGAGAACAGGGGGCGCCTGGCTACACCTTC.

The chain combines TRBV9 with TRBJ2-5, with D maybe TRBD1 (6 bases). The germline V and J ends were trimmed by 0 bases and 2 bases, with 14 bases remaining between them. This CDR3 is 16 amino acids long. CDR1 SGDLS and CDR2 YYNGEE come from the germline V gene. CDR3 DNA: TGTGCCAGCAGCGTAGGGGCCTCGACAGGACAAGAGACCCAGTACTTC. This sequence encodes CASSVGASTGQETQYF.

The chain carries TRBV15 and TRBJ1-4, with 9 nucleotides matching TRBD1. V lost 3 bases to trimming and J lost 8 bases; unmatched junction nucleotides: 1. Germline CDR1 and CDR2: LNHNV and YYDKDF (reference sequence). The CDR3 loop spans 13 amino acids. The CDR3 nucleotides read TGTGCCACCAGCAGGGACAGGGGAGAAAAACTGTTTTTT. This sequence encodes CATSRDRGEKLFF.

The V and J genes are TRBV30 and TRBJ2-1; no reliable D call. Germline CDR1 reads GTSNPN; CDR2 reads SVGIG (reference sequence). The CDR3 totals 11 residues. The germline V and J ends were trimmed by 3 bases and 5 bases, with 5 bases remaining between them. CDR3 loop: CAWRQNNEQFF. CDR3 in DNA: TGTGCCTGGAGGCAGAACAATGAGCAGTTCTTC. Complete variable domain (other parts from reference TRBV30 and TRBJ2-1): SQTIHQWPATLVQPVGSPLSLECTVEGTSNPNLYWYRQAAGRGLQLLFYSVGIGQISSEVPQNLSASRPQDRQFILSSKKLLLSDSGFYLCAWRQNNEQFFGPGTRLTVL.

The gene calls are TRBV13 and TRBJ2-1, with TRBD1 identical over 9 bases. CDR1 is PRHDT and CDR2 is FYEKMQ in the germline V gene (reference sequence). With V trimmed by 2 bases and J by 2 bases, 1 base remained unmatched. The CDR3 sequence is 15 residues long. CDR3 amino acids: CASSLRQGAYNEQFF. The CDR3 DNA reads as TGTGCCAGCAGCTTAAGACAGGGGGCCTACAATGAGCAGTTCTTC.

This clone was observed a few times. The V and J genes are TRBV6-2 or TRBV6-3 and TRBJ2-5; 11 bases match TRBD2. The CDR3 contains 15 residues. Germline assignment: CDR1 MNHEY and CDR2 SVGEGT. Unmatched junction bases numbered 3, after V lost 4 bases and J lost 2 bases. The CDR3 region has the DNA TGTGCCAGCAGTTCCTGGACTAGCGGGCAAGAGACCCAGTACTTC. Protein: CASSSWTSGQETQYF.

This clone has a single count. The J gene is TRBJ2-1, the V gene TRBV10-3; no firm D call. The CDR3 runs 13 residues. Trimming shortened V by 2 bases and J by 3 bases, and 5 bases separated the two germline ends. CDR1 is ENHRY and CDR2 is SYGVKD in the germline V gene. CDR3 sequence: CAISENSYNEQFF. CDR3 nucleotide sequence: TGTGCCATCAGTGAGAACAGCTACAATGAGCAGTTCTTC.

V is TRBV2 and J is TRBJ2-3, with 7 bases matching TRBD1. Germline V gene sequence: CDR1 SNHLY, CDR2 FYNNEI. V lost 5 bases to trimming and J lost 5 bases; unmatched junction nucleotides: 10. This CDR3 is built from 15 residues. The CDR3: CASSKGQVQGDTQYF. Here the CDR3 DNA reads TGTGCCAGCAGTAAAGGACAGGTCCAGGGAGATACGCAGTATTTT.

The chain joins TRBV5-1 to TRBJ2-7, with a possible D match to TRBD1 (5 bases). Trimming took off 3 bases at V and 0 bases at J, with 13 bases between the two ends. This CDR3 has 15 residues. Germline V gene sequence: CDR1 SGHRS, CDR2 YFSETQ. Here the CDR3 reads CASSSQGLGSYEQYF. CDR3 bases: TGCGCCAGCAGCTCCCAGGGCCTAGGCTCCTACGAGCAGTACTTC.